Following are 21 T cell receptor beta chains from one sample sequenced in a study of blood T cells in healthy people across ages. Next came a second PCR, run for about 7 to 12 cycles, which used a sample-barcoded 5' primer along with a J-beta primer mix. Each CDR3 protein gets one entry after TCRdb re-called the 5' RACE reads with MiXCR. The profile shows around 780,000 distinct CDR3 sequences, roughly 26% of them singletons. The sample also formed part of further work on T cells of mothers and their children.

The sequenced sample consisted of blood. These receptors originate from a boy aged 10-17 years in good health.

In its sample, this clonotype was seen a few times. The J gene is TRBJ1-2, the V gene TRBV29-1, with 8 positions matching TRBD1. The J segment lost 2 bases and the V segment lost 5 bases, leaving 4 bases of the junction unmatched. The CDR3 totals 13 residues. CDR1 is SQVTM, CDR2 ANQGSEA, per germline. The CDR3 DNA reads as TGCAGCGTTCCACGGACAGGGAACTATGGCTACACCTTC. Translated, it gives CSVPRTGNYGYTF.

This clonotype occurred a few times. This rearrangement joins TRBV25-1 to TRBJ1-4, with D unresolved. CDR1 MGHDK and CDR2 SYGVNS come from the germline V gene. This CDR3 has 11 residues. The germline V and J ends were trimmed by 7 bases and 8 bases, with 8 bases remaining between them. Written as DNA, the CDR3 is TGTGCCAGCATCGGCACGGAAAAACTGTTTTTT. It codes for CASIGTEKLFF.

In its sample, this clonotype was seen a few times. The V call is TRBV30, the J call TRBJ2-7, with D uncertain. Germline V lookup: CDR1 GTSNPN, CDR2 SVGIG (reference sequence). The CDR3 extends over 14 amino acids. V was pared by 4 bases and J by 4 bases, with 17 bases between. CDR3 residues: CAWTILGKTYEQYF. The CDR3 coding sequence is TGTGCCTGGACCATCCTTGGAAAGACTTACGAGCAGTACTTC.

This clonotype was recorded a few times. No conserved phenylalanine or tryptophan is present at the end of the CDR3, so a read error is the likely explanation. The chain employs TRBV4-2 and TRBJ1-5; no firm D call. The germline V gene encodes CDR1 LGHNA and CDR2 YNFKEQ. The CDR3 consists of 16 residues. The germline V and J ends were trimmed by 1 base and 0 bases, with 10 bases remaining between them. Here the CDR3 reads CASSQVSGYSNQPQHL. The CDR3 DNA reads as TGTGCCAGCAGCCAAGTTTCTGGGTATAGCAATCAGCCCCAGCATCTT.

This sequence joins TRBV7-9 and TRBJ2-1; either TRBD1 or TRBD2 may supply D (5 bases each). Germline V gives CDR1 SEHNR, CDR2 FQNEAQ (reference sequence). The CDR3 has 15 residues. The ends were cut back, 5 bases at V and 10 bases at J, with 21 bases in the middle. The CDR3, as DNA: TGTGCCAGCAGCCTCGGGGCCGTTGTCAGGGAGGAGCAGTTCTTC. This gives the protein CASSLGAVVREEQFF.

This clonotype was picked up a small number of times. CDR3 residues: CASSHNGGGPYNEQFF. The CDR3, as DNA: TGTGCCAGCAGCCACAACGGGGGGGGCCCCTACAATGAGCAGTTCTTC. This chain joins TRBV3-1 and TRBJ2-1; 8 bases match TRBD2. Germline V lookup: CDR1 LGHDT, CDR2 YNNKEL (reference sequence). Trimming took 3 bases from V and 2 from J; bases not matched to a gene: 6. The CDR3 contains 16 residues.

The V gene is TRBV10-3, the J gene TRBJ2-3; D not certain. V shed 0 bases and J shed 6 bases, with 10 bases lying between them. CDR1 is ENHRY, CDR2 SYGVKD, per germline. The CDR3 runs to 14 residues. The chain's CDR3 is CAISESMGVDTQYF. The CDR3 coding sequence is TGTGCCATCAGTGAGTCGATGGGTGTGGATACGCAGTATTTT.

This chain connects TRBV2 to TRBJ1-1; a possible D gene is TRBD1 (5 bases). The CDR3 runs to 15 residues. V lost 11 bases, J lost 0 bases, and 19 bases lay in between. Germline CDR1 SNHLY, CDR2 FYNNEI. The CDR3 DNA is TGTGCCCTCCCGGGACGGGCGGGGATGAACACTGAAGCTTTCTTT. Translated: CALPGRAGMNTEAFF.

This clonotype was seen only a few times. The chain employs TRBV24-1 and TRBJ2-1; D unresolved. V gave up 4 bases and J gave up 0 bases, with 9 bases separating them. CDR3 length equals 15 residues. Germline lookup yields CDR1 KGHDR and CDR2 SFDVKD. The CDR3 here is CATSEGTSSYNEQFF. CDR3 nucleotides: TGTGCCACCAGTGAAGGAACATCCTCCTACAATGAGCAGTTCTTC.

This clonotype was detected a few times. The chain carries TRBV20-1 and TRBJ2-7, with D perhaps given as TRBD1 or TRBD2 (6 bases each). This CDR3 spans 14 amino acids. The germline V gene encodes CDR1 DFQATT and CDR2 SNEGSKA (reference sequence). Trimming left V 5 bases short and J 0 bases short, with 14 bases between. Here the CDR3 reads CSASGRTASYEQYF. The CDR3 DNA reads as TGCAGTGCTTCGGGGAGGACAGCCTCCTACGAGCAGTACTTC.

V gene TRBV29-1 combines with J gene TRBJ2-3; D uncertain. Germline values: CDR1 SQVTM, CDR2 ANQGSEA. V lost 7 bases and J 6 bases, leaving 14 bases between the germline ends. The CDR3 covers 12 residues. The CDR3 sequence is CSAWEAWDTQYF. The CDR3 nucleotides read TGCAGCGCCTGGGAAGCGTGGGATACGCAGTATTTT.

V and J are TRBV25-1 and TRBJ2-7, with a tentative D call TRBD1 (5 bases). The V gene's germline CDR1 is MGHDK and CDR2 SYGVNS. This CDR3 contains 16 residues. The ends were cut back, 0 bases at V and 0 bases at J, with 12 bases in the middle. In nucleotides, the CDR3 is TGTGCCAGCAGTGAATATGGGCAGGGAAGCTCCTACGAGCAGTACTTC. The encoded protein is CASSEYGQGSSYEQYF.

Many counts were recorded for this clonotype. The CDR3 DNA sequence: TGTGCCAGCAGCCCCCGGGCCCTCCCCACGGATACGCAGTATTTT. It is translated as CASSPRALPTDTQYF. V usage is TRBV28 and J usage is TRBJ2-3; D gene ambiguous. The CDR3 is 15 amino acids. The germline gives CDR1 MDHEN, CDR2 SYDVKM. V was cut by 6 bases and J by 6 bases, with 19 bases left in between.

The J gene is TRBJ2-5, the V gene TRBV4-1, with TRBD1 as a possible D gene (5 bases). The J call may be incorrect, as the DNA end agrees better with TRBJ2-7. Germline V gene lookup returns CDR1 MGHRA and CDR2 YSYEKL. The CDR3 extends over 15 amino acids. The CDR3 spells CASSQVLEQGYEQYF. CDR3 DNA sequence: TGCGCCAGCAGCCAGGTTTTGGAGCAGGGCTACGAGCAGTACTTC.

This chain links TRBV15 with TRBJ2-5; D is ambiguous. The CDR3 consists of 13 residues. The germline V and J ends were trimmed by 0 bases and 5 bases, with 7 bases remaining between them. CDR1 and CDR2 (germline): LNHNV, YYDKDF (reference sequence). The DNA for the CDR3 is TGTGCCACCAGCAGAGATGTTTGGGAGACCCAGTACTTC. It yields the protein CATSRDVWETQYF.

The chain carries TRBV6-5 and TRBJ1-2, with D unclear. The CDR3 contains 13 residues. Between the trimmed V and J ends, which lost 2 bases and 7 bases, there was a span of 11 bases. Per germline, CDR1 MNHEY and CDR2 SVGAGI. The CDR3 DNA reads TGTGCCAGCAGTTACATGTTCGGTCGTGGCTACACCTTC. This gives the protein CASSYMFGRGYTF.

This clonotype was found a few times. The chain joins TRBV5-5 to TRBJ1-1; D is undetermined. CDR3 length equals 12 residues. Trimming stripped 1 base from V and 2 bases from J, with 3 bases between. Germline lookup yields CDR1 SGHKS and CDR2 YYEKEE (reference sequence). CDR3 sequence reads: CASSLYNTEAFF. CDR3 DNA sequence: TGTGCCAGCAGCTTGTATAACACTGAAGCTTTCTTT.

The chain combines TRBV19 with TRBJ1-4, with 8 nucleotides matching TRBD1. The CDR3 runs 14 residues. The ends lost 9 bases at V and 8 bases at J; junction bases unmatched: 11. From germline, CDR1 is LNHDA and CDR2 SQIVND (reference sequence). The CDR3 nucleotides read TGTGCCAGCTTGGACAGGGATTCCCGGGAAAAACTGTTTTTT. Translation: CASLDRDSREKLFF.

The table lists this clonotype with a few counts. The gene calls are TRBV5-1 and TRBJ2-7; the D gene is possibly TRBD1 (5 bases). V was trimmed by 0 bases and J by 2 bases, leaving 12 bases between them. CDR1 and CDR2 (germline): SGHRS, YFSETQ. This CDR3 has 15 residues. In nucleotides, the CDR3 is TGCGCCAGCAGCTTGGTCTGGGGCGGTGCCTACGAGCAGTACTTC. Amino acids: CASSLVWGGAYEQYF.

This sequence joins TRBV29-1 and TRBJ1-1, with TRBD1 as a possible D gene (6 bases). Trimming left V 2 bases short and J 5 bases short, with 9 bases between. CDR1 SQVTM and CDR2 ANQGSEA come from the germline V gene. The CDR3 sequence is 12 residues long. This CDR3 is CSVERGRTEAFF. The CDR3 bases are TGCAGCGTTGAAAGGGGGAGAACTGAAGCTTTCTTT.

The rearrangement uses TRBV18 and TRBJ2-5; 7 bases map to TRBD1. The germline CDR1 and CDR2 sequences are KGHSH and LQKENI. The J segment lost 3 bases and the V segment lost 6 bases, leaving 7 bases of the junction unmatched. The CDR3 contains 14 residues. The CDR3 reads CASSTLGQKETQYF. The CDR3 DNA reads TGTGCCAGCTCCACCCTGGGACAGAAAGAGACCCAGTACTTC.